These 27 T cell receptor beta chains came from one sample sequenced in a study of CD8+ T cells in alopecia areata (dated by TCRdb to between 2018 and 2020). Library preparation was by the immunoSEQ multiplex PCR assay. RNA was extracted from all samples and reverse transcribed into cDNA, which served as template for TCR sequencing. This is the immuneACCESS table as TCRdb keeps it, with only in-frame sequences that have V and J called. A part of the clones is gone; compared with another copy, unresolved V genes explain less than half, and the rest is unexplained. For this sample there are some 200,000 clones; roughly three fifths appear just once. The top ten hold 3% to 3.5% of the sample. Taken with the paper, the label for time point translates to: around 4 weeks on oral tofacitinib. The sample's treatment or condition, from its label and the paper: oral pan-JAK inhibitor, 5-10 mg twice daily. Sequenced material: CD4+ T cells sorted from blood, taken at week 4, from a patient treated with tofacitinib. These receptors originate from a human donor with alopecia areata.

This clone was picked up a small number of times. V and J are TRBV29-1 and TRBJ1-1, with 8 bases that match TRBD1. Germline values: CDR1 SQVTM, CDR2 ANQGSEA. Trimming removed 6 bases from V and 0 bases from J; junction bases left unmatched: 12. The CDR3 spans 16 residues. This CDR3 is CSVDRGRSSMNTEAFF. The CDR3 DNA is TGCAGCGTCGACAGGGGAAGGAGCTCAATGAACACTGAAGCTTTCTTT.

This clone was seen more than once but under ten times. The V call is TRBV4-1, the J call TRBJ1-2, with D hard to call. Trimming pared 0 bases from V and 4 bases from J, leaving 12 bases between. This CDR3 spans 15 amino acids. CDR1 is MGHRA and CDR2 is YSYEKL in the germline V gene. CDR3 coding DNA: TGCGCCAGCAGCCAAGAGCCAACAGTTATCTATGGCTACACCTTC. Translated, it gives CASSQEPTVIYGYTF.

Only one count was recorded for this clone. The chain links TRBV2 to TRBJ1-1; tentative D call: TRBD1 (6 bases). The V gene's germline CDR1 is SNHLY and CDR2 FYNNEI. This CDR3 is built from 11 residues. Between the trimmed V and J ends, which lost 6 bases and 4 bases, there was a span of 6 bases. The CDR3 DNA reads TGTGCCAGCAGCAGGGGCACTGAAGCTTTCTTT. As protein: CASSRGTEAFF.

This chain connects TRBV5-1 to TRBJ2-3; 12 positions match TRBD2. This CDR3 has 17 amino acids. Germline CDR1 SGHRS, CDR2 YFSETQ. The trim removed 4 bases at V and 0 bases at J, leaving 6 bases unmatched. The CDR3 nucleotides read TGCGCCAGCAGCATACTAGCGGGGGGCTCAAGCACAGATACGCAGTATTTT. Its protein product is CASSILAGGSSTDTQYF.

V gene TRBV19 combines with J gene TRBJ1-5; 9 bases are shared with TRBD1. The germline gives CDR1 LNHDA, CDR2 SQIVND (reference sequence). The CDR3 sequence is 15 residues long. Trimming cost V 6 bases and J 4 bases; bases outside gene matches: 7. The CDR3 loop reads CASSPNRGRNQPQHF. The CDR3 DNA sequence: TGTGCCAGTAGCCCCAACAGGGGGCGAAATCAGCCCCAGCATTTT.

As to this clone: The same CDR3 can be traced to other DNA sequences in this sample. The J gene is TRBJ2-5, the V gene TRBV29-1; D remains unclear. Germline V gives CDR1 SQVTM, CDR2 ANQGSEA. This CDR3 has 10 amino acids. Trimming cost V 6 bases and J 5 bases, with 7 bases left between them. In DNA form, the CDR3 reads TGCAGCGTCGAGCAGGAGACCCAGTACTTC. Its protein product is CSVEQETQYF.

This clone was recorded a few times. This chain joins TRBV6-5 and TRBJ1-6; D is ambiguous. The V and J ends lost 5 bases and 14 bases respectively, with 16 bases between them. Looked up from germline, CDR1 is MNHEY and CDR2 is SVGAGI. CDR3 size: 13 residues. In DNA, the CDR3 is TGTGCCAGCAGTCCCCCTTCGGGTAGGGCCCTCCACTTT. Protein product: CASSPPSGRALHF.

V is TRBV30 and J is TRBJ1-2; 10 positions agree with TRBD1. After removal of 4 bases from V and 8 bases from J, the junction contained 10 bases not matched to a gene. In germline, CDR1 is GTSNPN, CDR2 SVGIG (reference sequence). The CDR3 has 14 amino acids. The CDR3 DNA reads TGTGCCTGGACCGGGACAGGGGATCTAGGCGGCTACACCTTC. It codes for CAWTGTGDLGGYTF.

This clone was found a few times. The J gene is TRBJ1-1, the V gene TRBV19; D might be TRBD1 (6 bases). Germline V gene lookup returns CDR1 LNHDA and CDR2 SQIVND (reference sequence). Trimming shortened V by 7 bases and J by 5 bases, and 14 bases separated the two germline ends. The CDR3 contains 13 residues. The CDR3 here is CASTRGFATEAFF. The CDR3 nucleotides read TGTGCCAGTACAAGGGGGTTTGCGACTGAAGCTTTCTTT. The full variable domain, in which reference TRBV19 and TRBJ1-1 provide the parts outside the CDR3, is DGGITQSPKYLFRKEGQNVTLSCEQNLNHDAMYWYRQDPGQGLRLIYYSQIVNDFQKGDIAEGYSVSREKKESFPLTVTSAQKNPTAFYLCASTRGFATEAFFGQGTRLTVV.

The genes are TRBV29-1 and TRBJ2-5; the match to TRBD1 covers 7 bases. The better agreement between TRBJ2-7 and the DNA end casts doubt on the J call. Germline CDR1 and CDR2: SQVTM and ANQGSEA. The CDR3 has 12 amino acids. CDR3 coding DNA: TGCAGCGTCGATGGACAGGCGGGCGAGCAGTACTTC. Translated: CSVDGQAGEQYF.

This clone has a handful of counts. The gene calls are TRBV2 and TRBJ2-5, with D possibly being TRBD2 (6 bases). The CDR3 contains 14 residues. Germline CDR1 is SNHLY and CDR2 is FYNNEI. Trimming stripped 8 bases from V and 1 base from J, with 14 bases between. CDR3 sequence (DNA): TGTGCCAGCCGGGTCAGGGAGGCCCAAGAGACCCAGTACTTC. Protein sequence: CASRVREAQETQYF.

This clone was observed a few times. V and J are TRBV6-6 and TRBJ1-5; D is undetermined. V dropped 2 bases and J dropped 7 bases, with 15 bases sitting between them. This CDR3 is 15 amino acids long. The V gene's germline CDR1 is MNHNY and CDR2 SVGAGI (reference sequence). The CDR3 sequence: CASSYQSRGGQPQHF. In DNA, the CDR3 is TGTGCCAGCAGTTACCAGTCTCGGGGAGGACAGCCCCAGCATTTT.

This clone was found a few times. This rearrangement joins TRBV5-1 to TRBJ2-2, with 8 bases identical to TRBD2. The CDR3 is 17 amino acids. With V trimmed by 4 bases and J by 0 bases, 8 bases remained unmatched. CDR1 SGHRS and CDR2 YFSETQ come from the germline V gene. This CDR3 is CASSQSPAGANTGELFF. Here the CDR3 DNA reads TGCGCCAGCAGCCAAAGCCCAGCGGGGGCGAACACCGGGGAGCTGTTTTTT.

Only a few counts were recorded for this clone. The J gene is TRBJ1-5, the V gene TRBV10-3; 7 nucleotides align to TRBD1. The junction had 1 base not matched to a gene; V was cut back by 9 bases and J by 2 bases. CDR1 and CDR2 from the germline V gene are ENHRY and SYGVKD. This CDR3 spans 12 amino acids. CDR3: CAIGQGNQPQHF. The CDR3 DNA reads TGTGCCATAGGACAGGGCAATCAGCCCCAGCATTTT.

The chain has TRBV20-1 and TRBJ2-1; D gene uncertain. Trimming took 2 bases from V and 9 from J, leaving 8 bases between them. The CDR3 runs 11 residues. Germline CDR1 is DFQATT and CDR2 is SNEGSKA (reference sequence). CDR3 region: CSARSPGEQFF. The CDR3 DNA follows: TGCAGTGCTAGAAGCCCTGGTGAGCAGTTCTTC.

This clone appeared a few times. The V and J genes are TRBV4-3 and TRBJ2-3, with 12 nucleotides matching TRBD2. J was trimmed by 7 bases and V by 4 bases; bases with no gene match: 6. The V gene's germline CDR1 is LGHNA and CDR2 YSLEER. This CDR3 is built from 15 residues. The CDR3 DNA sequence: TGCGCCAGCAGCCCTCTAGCGGGGGGGCCAAATACGCAGTATTTT. Its translation is CASSPLAGGPNTQYF.

This chain connects TRBV18 to TRBJ1-1; D may be TRBD1 (6 bases). V was clipped by 8 bases and J by 10 bases, with 23 bases between them. The CDR3 spans 14 residues. CDR1 KGHSH and CDR2 LQKENI come from the germline V gene. In DNA form, the CDR3 reads TGTGCCAGCGCGAACAGGGAACTTTCCTCAGCAGCTTTCTTT. It yields the protein CASANRELSSAAFF.

The gene calls are TRBV10-3 and TRBJ1-1; D ambiguous. In germline, CDR1 is ENHRY, CDR2 SYGVKD. This CDR3 spans 11 amino acids. Trimming shortened V by 6 bases and J by 0 bases, and 2 bases separated the two germline ends. In DNA, the CDR3 is TGTGCCATCAGGTTGAACACTGAAGCTTTCTTT. Residues: CAIRLNTEAFF.

The rearrangement uses TRBV7-6 and TRBJ2-7, with D possibly matching TRBD1 (6 bases). Trimming removed 0 bases from V and 3 bases from J, with 9 bases in between. Germline lookup yields CDR1 SGHVS and CDR2 FNYEAQ. This CDR3 has 14 residues. The CDR3 region has the DNA TGTGCCAGCAGCTTAGCGGGACAAGACTACGAGCAGTACTTC. This translates into CASSLAGQDYEQYF.

The rearrangement uses TRBV7-2 and TRBJ2-5; weak D call: TRBD1 (5 bases). The V gene's germline CDR1 is SGHTA and CDR2 FQGNSA. Trimming removed 4 bases at V and 6 bases at J, with 12 bases between. The CDR3 has 13 amino acids. The CDR3 reads CASSSRQQQTQYF. CDR3 in DNA: TGTGCCAGCAGCTCCCGACAGCAGCAGACCCAGTACTTC.

V and J are TRBV4-1 and TRBJ2-5; D gene ambiguous. Germline V gives CDR1 MGHRA, CDR2 YSYEKL. With 1 base removed from V and 5 bases from J, the gap between germline ends came to 14 bases. The CDR3 totals 15 residues. CDR3 protein: CASSQVGPLGETQYF. The CDR3 DNA is TGCGCCAGCAGCCAAGTAGGCCCCTTGGGCGAGACCCAGTACTTC.

This clone was counted between two and nine times. The J gene is TRBJ2-1, the V gene TRBV7-9; perhaps D is TRBD1 or TRBD2 (5 bases each). From germline, CDR1 is SEHNR and CDR2 FQNEAQ (reference sequence). V lost 10 bases, J lost 6 bases, and 16 bases lay in between. This CDR3 is 13 amino acids long. The CDR3 loop is CAIPGYGANEQFF. DNA for the CDR3: TGTGCCATCCCAGGGTACGGGGCCAATGAGCAGTTCTTC.

In its sample, this clone was seen a few times. The rearrangement joins TRBV7-9 to TRBJ2-5, with D hard to call. The germline V gene encodes CDR1 SEHNR and CDR2 FQNEAQ (reference sequence). V dropped 1 base and J dropped 7 bases, with 10 bases sitting between them. The CDR3 is 13 amino acids. CDR3 sequence (DNA): TGTGCCAGCAGCTTAGGACTCTTTACGACCCAGTACTTC. It specifies CASSLGLFTTQYF. Filled out from reference TRBV7-9 and TRBJ2-5, the complete variable domain reads DTGVSQNPRHKITKRGQNVTFRCDPISEHNRLYWYRQTLGQGPEFLTYFQNEAQLEKSRLLSDRFSAERPKGSFSTLEIQRTEQGDSAMYLCASSLGLFTTQYFGPGTRLLVL.

In the case of this clone: It may be a read error: a sequence one base away is much more abundant. The same CDR3 can be traced to other DNA sequences in this sample. The rearrangement uses TRBV5-4 and TRBJ2-5; D gene ambiguous. The CDR3 length is 11 residues. The V end lost 2 bases, the J end lost 4 bases, and 3 bases lay between the germline ends. Per the germline V gene, CDR1 is SGHNT and CDR2 is YYREEE (reference sequence). CDR3 sequence (DNA): TGTGCCAGCAGCTTAAGAGAGACCCAGTACTTC. Its translation: CASSLRETQYF.

The chain combines TRBV30 with TRBJ2-5; TRBD1 matches at 8 bases. The CDR3 is 16 residues long. CDR1 and CDR2 (germline): GTSNPN, SVGIG (reference sequence). The junction had 8 bases not matched to a gene; V was cut back by 2 bases and J by 0 bases. The CDR3 region is CAWSQDRVDNQETQYF. CDR3 coding DNA: TGTGCCTGGAGTCAGGACAGGGTCGACAACCAAGAGACCCAGTACTTC.

The gene calls are TRBV4-2 and TRBJ2-1; 7 bases match TRBD2. The CDR3 runs 16 residues. After removal of 4 bases from V and 5 bases from J, the junction contained 11 bases not matched to a gene. CDR1 is LGHNA and CDR2 is YNFKEQ in the germline V gene. The CDR3 DNA reads TGTGCCAGCAGCCTGCAGCGGGGACGGCTCAACAATGAGCAGTTCTTC. It yields the protein CASSLQRGRLNNEQFF.

In this sample, this clone turned up a few times. The chain employs TRBV29-1 and TRBJ1-5; D unclear. There are 12 residues in the CDR3. V gave up 4 bases and J gave up 7 bases, with 11 bases separating them. Germline V gene lookup returns CDR1 SQVTM and CDR2 ANQGSEA. The CDR3 DNA sequence: TGCAGCGTTGGAGAGGGATACCAGCCCCAGCATTTT. Protein product: CSVGEGYQPQHF.